This T cell receptor beta chain was profiled in a study of T cell responses to AZD1222 COVID-19 vaccine. CDR1 is SEHNR and CDR2 is FQNEAQ in the germline V gene (reference sequence). The CDR3 has 15 residues. Trimming took off 5 bases at V and 5 bases at J, with 16 bases between the two ends. The assay was immunoSEQ multiplex PCR, and TCRdb's table has in-frame clones only and misses some. The data show 95,000 to 150,000 clones, approximately 85% seen once. Study-level findings and limits: Donors were largely white British and mainly female; clonal diversity was possibly underestimated. The study found vaccine-associated CD4 TCRs spanning spike, dominant at 160-218 and 743-854. Recipients of AZD1222 seropositive at baseline numbered only 5 to 7.

Concerning this clone: Its target is not known.

The TCR was taken from an adult who received the AZD1222 COVID-19 vaccine. The rearrangement joins TRBV7-9 to TRBJ1-5; D is possibly TRBD1 (6 bases). The sequencing used peripheral blood, collected 28 days after the second AZD1222 dose. In DNA, the CDR3 is TGTGCCAGCAGCCCAAAGGGGGAGGGATATCAGCCCCAGCATTTT. Translating gives CASSPKGEGYQPQHF.